This is a list of T cell receptor beta chains from one sample in a study of blood T cell repertoires in COVID-19. Method: immunoSEQ multiplex PCR; TCRdb's copy keeps in-frame clones and lacks some. The sample includes more than 95,000 clones, around nine tenths of them seen just once. Sequences were obtained from peripheral blood. The receptors shown here come from a human donor in a cohort sampled during active COVID-19. Both conserved end residues are part of each CDR3. The D gene is left open where the match is weak. The listing skips clone size in some rows; elsewhere it reads once, few, many or a size class.

D: TRBD1
size: .
J: TRBJ2-3
V: TRBV5-1
CDR3: CASSRRVTGVTDTQYF
DNA: TGCGCCAGCAGCCGACGGGTGACAGGGGTAACAGATACGCAGTATTTT

D: .
size: few
J: TRBJ2-1
V: TRBV21-1
CDR3: CASSKAQRGYNEQFF
DNA: TGTGCCAGCAGCAAAGCACAGCGGGGTTACAATGAGCAGTTCTTC

D: TRBD2
size: .
J: TRBJ2-1
V: TRBV19
CDR3: CATKGTSGSNEQFF
DNA: TGTGCCACAAAGGGGACTAGCGGGAGTAATGAGCAGTTCTTC

D: TRBD1
size: .
J: TRBJ1-1
V: TRBV28
CDR3: CASSPTGMNTEAFF
DNA: TGTGCCAGCAGTCCGACAGGGATGAACACTGAAGCTTTCTTT

D: .
size: .
J: TRBJ1-1
V: TRBV27
CDR3: CASSRTRGNTEAFF
DNA: TGTGCCAGCAGTCGAACTCGGGGGAACACTGAAGCTTTCTTT

D: .
size: .
J: TRBJ1-4
V: TRBV29-1
CDR3: CSVESGEKLFF
DNA: TGCAGCGTTGAATCAGGTGAAAAACTGTTTTTT

D: TRBD1
size: .
J: TRBJ1-5
V: TRBV5-5
CDR3: CASSLDGRGREQPQHF
DNA: TGTGCCAGCAGCTTGGATGGCAGGGGGCGAGAACAGCCCCAGCATTTT

D: TRBD1
size: .
J: TRBJ2-7
V: TRBV19
CDR3: CASSTGTGSLGSYEQYF
DNA: TGTGCCAGTAGCACCGGGACAGGGTCTCTCGGATCCTACGAGCAGTACTTC

D: .
size: .
J: TRBJ2-1
V: TRBV3-1/TRBV3-2
CDR3: CASSQSLAKQFF
DNA: TGTGCCAGCAGCCAATCTCTGGCAAAGCAGTTCTTC

D: TRBD2
size: .
J: TRBJ2-5
V: TRBV6-6
CDR3: CATSGGETQYF
DNA: TGTGCCACCTCCGGGGGGGAGACCCAGTACTTC

D: .
size: .
J: TRBJ2-2
V: TRBV7-8
CDR3: CASSFSRVMGTGELFF
DNA: TGTGCCAGCAGCTTCTCGAGGGTAATGGGCACCGGGGAGCTGTTTTTT

D: TRBD1
size: .
J: TRBJ2-1
V: TRBV7-8
CDR3: CASEGDRVGGEQFF
DNA: TGTGCCAGCGAAGGGGACAGGGTAGGGGGTGAGCAGTTCTTC

D: .
size: .
J: TRBJ1-1
V: TRBV6-4
CDR3: CASSARRGPMNTEAFF
DNA: TGTGCCAGCAGCGCCAGGAGGGGACCCATGAACACTGAAGCTTTCTTT

D: .
size: .
J: TRBJ2-7
V: TRBV12-5
CDR3: CASGRDIYEQYF
DNA: TGTGCTAGTGGTAGGGACATCTACGAGCAGTACTTC

D: TRBD2
size: .
J: TRBJ2-1
V: TRBV18
CDR3: CASSPPWREGGSNEQFF
DNA: TGTGCCAGCTCACCTCCCTGGAGGGAGGGTGGATCCAATGAGCAGTTCTTC

D: TRBD1
size: .
J: TRBJ2-1
V: TRBV19
CDR3: CASSSGTGGTYNEQFF
DNA: TGTGCCAGTAGTTCGGGGACAGGGGGCACCTACAATGAGCAGTTCTTC